The subject of this entry is one TCR beta chain. Its target antigen remains unknown. The record has no base qualities; no much larger clone is one base away. The label giving this sample's time point can be read as: newly diagnosed GD, antithyroid drugs for less than 3 months. For both TCR sequencing and RNA sequencing, RNA was extracted from PBMCs using TRIzol. Graves' disease was diagnosed according to American Thyroid Association guidelines. Patients were recruited from an endocrinology department in Xi'an, China. From each patient, 7.5 to 10 milliliters of peripheral blood was collected into an EDTA anticoagulant tube. Ficoll Paque Plus density gradient separation was used to isolate PBMCs, and no additional T cell sorting was done. RNA quality was checked with an Agilent 2100 Bioanalyzer and agarose gel, and concentration with a NanoDrop 2000. Deletion took 6 bases off V and 3 bases off J, with a span of 8 bases between the germline ends. Via the germline V gene, CDR1 is SQVTM and CDR2 ANQGSEA. From the cysteine through the phenylalanine, the CDR3 covers 11 amino acids. The sequence is cut down to CDR3 DNA, 33 bases in frame from base 1.

The method was multiplex PCR. The reads were generated on an Illumina HiSeq 4000. iRepertoire HTBI primers and Arm-PCR amplification of CDR3 regions were used to construct TCR beta libraries. Before sequencing, the PCR products underwent gel purification. As for the original processing: Gene usage analysis of CDR3 amino acid clonotypes relied on the 60 to 65 TRBV and 13 to 15 TRBJ segments identified across samples. COPE and FqMerger were used to merge the filtered high-quality paired reads into contigs. Contigs were aligned with BLAST to IMGT TRBV, TRBD and TRBJ reference genes, and CDR3 was defined per IMGT. Any clonotype with a frequency above 0.1% was classified as a highly expanded clone. Repertoire diversity was measured by Shannon entropy, and V-J evenness by the Gini coefficient. A clonotype was considered public if more than one individual shared it. The raw public reads went through TCRdb reprocessing: fastp at Q25, MiXCR clone calling, in-frame beta chains kept. All rows with the same CDR3 protein become a single entry with the most common DNA and genes. The V and J calls were determined by TCRdb, not by the authors. The sample table holds fewer than 550,000 distinct CDR3 sequences, of which 15% to 20% were seen once. The biggest ten clones account for around 25% of the sample.

This sample was taken from a study of regulatory T cells in long-lasting Graves disease (dated by TCRdb to 2020 to 2022). About the full investigation: In the newly diagnosed Graves' disease group, patients had been taking antithyroid drugs for less than 3 months. Peripheral blood TCR sequencing and RNA sequencing compared persistent Graves' disease patients with newly diagnosed Graves' disease patients. The study took place in China and was registered as a clinical trial. A total of 33 samples underwent TCR sequencing, from about 13 patients with persistent Graves' disease and roughly 20 patients with newly diagnosed Graves' disease. What the study reported, not specific to this receptor: Preferential use of TRBV28, TRBJ1-2 and TRBJ2-5 was observed in persistent disease, whereas TRBV20-1 and TRBJ2-1 were favored in newly diagnosed disease. Only peripheral blood was studied, because thyroid tissue, the primary lesion, was inaccessible. Persistent patients shared more public clonotypes among themselves (around 2,700) than newly diagnosed patients did (about 900). As a limitation, the authors acknowledged that the small sample size may reduce accuracy. Only the TCR beta chain was sequenced and analyzed. Compared with newly diagnosed patients, persistent Graves' disease patients had lower TCR Shannon entropy and fewer highly expanded clones, which suggests clonal expansion.

A further study also used this sample, focusing on T cells in Graves' hyperthyroidism and ophthalmopathy. The second publication reports: Stable Graves' hyperthyroidism was defined as the absence of progression to ophthalmopathy over 18 months of follow-up. Hyperthyroidism patients were newly diagnosed, had a disease duration of under 2 months, and were aged 18 to 65 years. The study excluded patients with uncontrolled infections, other autoimmune diseases, pregnancy or lactation. Diagnoses were established on the basis of clinical symptoms, serum thyroxine and TRAb, thyroid ultrasound, and orbital computed tomography. A first-round RT-PCR of the TCR CDR3 used the HTBI primer set with the Qiagen OneStep RT-PCR kit. Most expanded thyroid clonotypes (frequency above 0.001) were also found in blood, which suggests that blood repertoires may mirror thyroid immune responses. A 13 V-J signature model separated ophthalmopathy from stable hyperthyroidism, with approximately 87% sensitivity and 81.08% specificity in cross-validation and 80%/75% in testing. In validation, progression to ophthalmopathy was predicted by the model with 70.59% sensitivity and around 75% specificity, a median of around 5.9 months before onset. A discovery cohort of about a hundred patients, roughly 45 with Graves' ophthalmopathy and approximately 55 with stable Graves' hyperthyroidism, was used to find distinguishing TCR V-J signatures. Prospective prediction of ophthalmopathy was tested in an independent validation cohort of some 20 hyperthyroidism patients and some 17 patients who later progressed to ophthalmopathy. The roughly 90 discovery patients were divided at random into training and test sets in a 7:3 ratio. In more than 5 Graves' hyperthyroidism patients, the study also compared T-cell repertoires from thyroid tissue with T-cell repertoires from blood. After sampling, hyperthyroidism patients received methimazole starting at 30 mg daily, and ophthalmopathy patients received high-dose intravenous methylprednisolone. Libraries were constructed in a second round of multiplex PCR, after which size selection and purification were carried out. Libraries were sequenced paired-end with 100 bp reads on an Illumina HiSeq2000. SOAPnuke was used to process the raw data, removing reads that contained adapters or uncalled bases, had a mean Phred below 15, or lacked an exact match to the constant primer or identifier. High-quality paired reads were merged using COPE v1.2.5, and each unique nucleotide sequence was defined as a clonotype. MiTCR v1.1 was used to align the clonotypes against IMGT TRBV, TRBD and TRBJ reference segments. The analysis included only V-J combinations with a frequency above 0.0001, which together covered 99% to 99.2% of the repertoires. The TCS score was defined as F50 (clonal expansion) divided by E x V (chaos), with BLOSUM62-based TCRdist calculated between CDR3 peptides within each V-J. Welch's t-statistics and random forest reduced 514 V-J features to some 14, which were used in a naive Bayes classifier (R e1071). No statistical method was used to set the sample size in advance, and investigators knew the group allocation. The paper reports TCR Vbeta CDR3 sequencing of over 130 peripheral blood samples: 40 to 45 ophthalmopathy, roughly 80 hyperthyroidism and approximately 17 progressor patients.

The chain is encoded by TRBV29-1 joined to TRBJ1-2; the D gene is perhaps TRBD1, on 5 matching bases. The sequencing here drew on peripheral blood mononuclear cells (PBMCs), taken at new diagnosis, from a patient treated with antithyroid drugs. The receptor comes from a woman aged 40-60 years with Graves disease. Donor details come from another sample of the same person, matched by shared clones. CDR3 reads: CSVGQDYGYTF. The DNA sequence reads TGCAGCGTCGGACAAGACTATGGCTACACCTTC.